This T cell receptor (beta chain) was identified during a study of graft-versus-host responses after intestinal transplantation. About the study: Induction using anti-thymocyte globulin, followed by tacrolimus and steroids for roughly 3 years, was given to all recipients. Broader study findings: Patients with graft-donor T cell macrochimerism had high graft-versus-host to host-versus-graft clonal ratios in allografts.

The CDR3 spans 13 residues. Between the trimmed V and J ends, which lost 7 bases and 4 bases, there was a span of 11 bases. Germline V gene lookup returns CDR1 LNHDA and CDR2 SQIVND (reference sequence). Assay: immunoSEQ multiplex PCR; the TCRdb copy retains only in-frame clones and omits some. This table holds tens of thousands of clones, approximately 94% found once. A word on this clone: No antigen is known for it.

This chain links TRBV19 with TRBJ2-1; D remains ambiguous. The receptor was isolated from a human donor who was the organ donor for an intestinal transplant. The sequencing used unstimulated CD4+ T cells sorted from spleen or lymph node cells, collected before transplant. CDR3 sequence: CASTGWKYNEQFF. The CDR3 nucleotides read TGTGCCAGTACCGGATGGAAGTACAATGAGCAGTTCTTC.